These 26 T cell receptor beta chains were sequenced from one sample in a study of blood T cells in healthy people across ages. Combining a sample-barcoded 5' primer with a J-beta primer mix, a second PCR ran for 7 to 11 cycles. TCRdb redid the calling of the 5' RACE reads with MiXCR, one entry per CDR3 protein. Of about a million distinct CDR3 sequences listed, roughly 50% are singletons. Sequencing was done on a sample of blood. The receptors here all came from a woman aged 55-69 years in good health.

This rearrangement joins TRBV29-1 to TRBJ2-4; D may be TRBD1 or TRBD2 (5 bases each). Germline V gives CDR1 SQVTM, CDR2 ANQGSEA. Deletions cut 4 bases from V and 5 bases from J, with 9 bases between. This CDR3 region has 12 residues. The CDR3 DNA sequence: TGCAGCGTTGGTCGGGGCGAAAACATTCAGTACTTC. Residues: CSVGRGENIQYF.

This chain links TRBV5-1 with TRBJ2-7; 9 bases map to TRBD1. V lost 5 bases to trimming and J lost 7 bases; unmatched junction nucleotides: 10. The length of the CDR3 is 14 residues. Germline V gives CDR1 SGHRS, CDR2 YFSETQ. The CDR3 here is CASSTDRGMNEQYF. DNA of the CDR3: TGCGCCAGCAGTACCGACAGGGGGATGAATGAGCAGTACTTC.

The rearrangement joins TRBV12-3 or TRBV12-4 to TRBJ2-6; possibly TRBD2 for D (6 bases). Trimming removed 7 bases from V and 0 bases from J, with 25 bases in between. The CDR3 covers 20 residues. The CDR3 DNA is TGTGCCAGCACTAGGAGAGTAGCGGTGACGATAAGCTCTGGGGCCAACGTCCTGACTTTC. It translates to CASTRRVAVTISSGANVLTF.

This chain links TRBV7-2 with TRBJ2-1; D could derive from TRBD1 or TRBD2 (5 bases each). Germline CDR1 and CDR2: SGHTA and FQGNSA. The V end was cut by 5 bases, the J end by 13 bases, with 12 bases between. There are 11 residues in the CDR3. The CDR3 region has the DNA TGTGCCAGCAGCCCATTTAGGGACCAGTTCTTC. Translation: CASSPFRDQFF.

The V and J genes are TRBV4-1 and TRBJ2-1; the match to TRBD2 covers 8 bases. CDR3 length: 15 amino acids. J lost 5 bases, V lost 4 bases, and 7 bases had no gene match. Germline lookup yields CDR1 MGHRA and CDR2 YSYEKL. CDR3 DNA sequence: TGCGCCAGCAGCCGTGGAGTAGCGGGGAACAATGAGCAGTTCTTC. Translating gives CASSRGVAGNNEQFF.

This clonotype was counted ten times or more. V usage is TRBV7-2 and J usage is TRBJ2-7, with D perhaps TRBD1 (6 bases). CDR1 and CDR2 (germline): SGHTA, FQGNSA. The CDR3 consists of 17 residues. Trimming took 4 bases from V and 1 from J, leaving 20 bases between them. CDR3 residues: CASSSRHGGRISYEQYF. The CDR3 nucleotides are TGTGCCAGCAGCTCCCGTCATGGGGGCCGGATATCCTACGAGCAGTACTTC.

The V call is TRBV29-1, the J call TRBJ2-7; D is possibly TRBD1 (5 bases). V was trimmed by 3 bases and J by 2 bases, leaving 8 bases between them. From germline, CDR1 is SQVTM and CDR2 ANQGSEA. The CDR3 contains 12 residues. CDR3 region: CSVEGRAYEQYF. The CDR3 DNA sequence: TGCAGCGTTGAGGGGCGAGCCTACGAGCAGTACTTC.

This clonotype was counted only a few times. This chain joins TRBV13 and TRBJ2-5, with 10 positions matching TRBD2. After removal of 3 bases from V and 11 bases from J, the junction contained 9 bases not matched to a gene. Germline V gene sequence: CDR1 PRHDT, CDR2 FYEKMQ (reference sequence). The CDR3 extends over 14 amino acids. CDR3 sequence (DNA): TGTGCCAGCAGCTTGGGAGCGGGAGGGCGAGAGCAGTACTTC. Protein sequence: CASSLGAGGREQYF.

The J gene is TRBJ2-5, the V gene TRBV30, with 8 bases identical to TRBD1. V lost 1 base to trimming and J lost 5 bases; unmatched junction nucleotides: 9. The CDR3 is made up of 15 amino acids. Germline V gives CDR1 GTSNPN, CDR2 SVGIG (reference sequence). The CDR3 sequence is CAWSALSGGRETQYF. The DNA for the CDR3 is TGTGCCTGGAGTGCCCTCTCAGGGGGCCGGGAGACCCAGTACTTC.

This chain joins TRBV5-1 and TRBJ2-7, with D possibly TRBD1 on 6 matching bases. The V and J ends lost 6 bases and 2 bases respectively, with 21 bases between them. Germline values: CDR1 SGHRS, CDR2 YFSETQ. There are 16 residues in the CDR3. The chain's CDR3 is CASTSTPQGSPYEQYF. CDR3 sequence (DNA): TGCGCCAGCACCTCGACCCCTCAGGGGTCTCCCTACGAGCAGTACTTC.

This clonotype was seen only a few times. CDR3: CASSNSSGKTTDTQYF. CDR3 bases: TGCGCCAGCAGCAATTCTAGCGGGAAGACGACAGATACGCAGTATTTT. This sequence joins TRBV5-1 and TRBJ2-3; TRBD2 aligns across 9 bases. The ends lost 4 bases at V and 3 bases at J; junction bases unmatched: 9. Per the germline V gene, CDR1 is SGHRS and CDR2 is YFSETQ. CDR3 length: 16 residues.

This clonotype was seen more than once but under ten times. The chain combines TRBV4-2 with TRBJ2-2; perhaps TRBD2 as D (6 bases). Trimming pared 1 base from V and 4 bases from J, leaving 10 bases between. CDR3 length: 15 residues. The germline V gene encodes CDR1 LGHNA and CDR2 YNFKEQ. CDR3 DNA: TGTGCCAGCAGCCAAGGGCTTAGCGGCACCGGGGAGCTGTTTTTT. Translated, it gives CASSQGLSGTGELFF.

The chain joins TRBV7-9 to TRBJ2-7; D perhaps matches TRBD2 (5 bases). Germline CDR1 is SEHNR and CDR2 is FQNEAQ (reference sequence). The CDR3 spans 13 residues. The V end lost 5 bases, the J end lost 3 bases, and 11 bases lay between the germline ends. CDR3 protein: CASSPLLGYEQYF. CDR3 coding DNA: TGTGCCAGCAGCCCCCTACTAGGCTACGAGCAGTACTTC.

The rearrangement joins TRBV24-1 to TRBJ2-1, with D perhaps matching TRBD2 (6 bases). V lost 7 bases and J lost 13, with 13 bases in between. CDR3 length equals 11 residues. CDR1 is KGHDR, CDR2 SFDVKD, per germline. CDR3 in amino acids: CATSHGDFQFF. CDR3 DNA: TGTGCCACCAGCCACGGGGACTTCCAGTTCTTC.

This sequence joins TRBV28 and TRBJ2-7, with 12 positions matching TRBD2. The J call may be wrong; the DNA end is better matched by TRBJ2-5. Germline V lookup: CDR1 MDHEN, CDR2 SYDVKM. The CDR3 length is 16 residues. This CDR3 reads CASSPTSGRLGETQYF. CDR3 DNA sequence: TGTGCCAGCAGTCCGACTAGCGGGAGATTGGGAGAGACCCAGTACTTC.

This sequence joins TRBV10-3 and TRBJ2-5; 12 bases are a match to TRBD2. Germline-derived CDR1 and CDR2 are ENHRY and SYGVKD. V lost 6 bases, J lost 4 bases, and 6 bases stayed unmatched. CDR3 length equals 15 residues. CDR3 region: CAIRAELAGGETQYF. CDR3 in DNA: TGTGCCATCAGGGCAGAACTAGCGGGAGGAGAGACCCAGTACTTC.

This chain links TRBV28 with TRBJ2-7, with D unresolved. Trimming took 2 bases from V and 3 from J, leaving 8 bases between them. Germline values: CDR1 MDHEN, CDR2 SYDVKM. The CDR3 length is 13 residues. The chain's CDR3 is CASSLNLGYEQYF. In nucleotides, the CDR3 is TGTGCCAGCAGTTTAAATCTAGGCTACGAGCAGTACTTC.

This chain uses TRBV4-2 with TRBJ2-2; TRBD2 matches at 7 bases. This CDR3 has 16 residues. Germline V gene sequence: CDR1 LGHNA, CDR2 YNFKEQ. With V trimmed by 7 bases and J by 0 bases, 8 bases remained unmatched. Written as DNA, the CDR3 is TGTGCCAGCAAGCCTAGCGGACTTGCGAACACCGGGGAGCTGTTTTTT. This codes for CASKPSGLANTGELFF.

The V call is TRBV6-6, the J call TRBJ2-6; possible D gene TRBD1, 5 bases. This CDR3 is built from 13 residues. The germline V gene has CDR1 MNHNY and CDR2 SVGAGI (reference sequence). V lost 7 bases, J lost 6 bases, and 10 bases lay in between. This CDR3 reads CASTTQAANVLTF. The CDR3 DNA is TGTGCCAGCACTACACAGGCGGCCAACGTCCTGACTTTC.

This clonotype has only a few counts. This chain links TRBV18 with TRBJ2-7; the match to TRBD2 covers 8 bases. V shed 0 bases, J shed 2 bases, and the junction held 6 bases outside the gene matches. The length of the CDR3 is 16 residues. The germline CDR1 and CDR2 sequences are KGHSH and LQKENI. CDR3 DNA sequence: TGTGCCAGCTCACCACCTTGGCGGGAGGAGGCCTACGAGCAGTACTTC. This sequence encodes CASSPPWREEAYEQYF.

This clonotype has a single count. The chain combines TRBV28 with TRBJ2-3; 8 nucleotides align to TRBD2. V lost 4 bases, J lost 5 bases, and 8 bases stayed unmatched. The germline V gene encodes CDR1 MDHEN and CDR2 SYDVKM. The CDR3 consists of 15 residues. The CDR3 DNA sequence: TGTGCCAGCAGTTACACTAGCGGTGCTGGAGATACGCAGTATTTT. This gives the protein CASSYTSGAGDTQYF.

The chain is built from TRBV7-6 and TRBJ2-1; D is unclear. The germline V gene has CDR1 SGHVS and CDR2 FNYEAQ. The V and J ends lost 5 bases and 6 bases respectively, with 14 bases between them. The CDR3 contains 14 residues. CDR3: CASSRPPGGNEQFF. In nucleotides, the CDR3 is TGTGCCAGCAGCCGACCTCCGGGCGGCAATGAGCAGTTCTTC.

This clonotype was counted only a few times. The genes are TRBV4-3 and TRBJ2-3; the D is unclear. Germline values: CDR1 LGHNA, CDR2 YSLEER. Trimming removed 3 bases from V and 3 bases from J, with 13 bases in between. The CDR3 extends over 15 amino acids. This chain's CDR3 is CASSHGRAETDTQYF. CDR3 coding DNA: TGCGCCAGCAGCCATGGTCGCGCGGAAACAGATACGCAGTATTTT.

Comment on this clonotype: The junction departs from the called germline gene at one end, perhaps through a read error. The rearrangement uses TRBV7-2 and TRBJ2-7; 7 bases map to TRBD1. The length of the CDR3 is 14 residues. Germline V CDR1 and CDR2: SGHTA, FQGNSA. CDR3: CASRLGGQSYEQYF. The CDR3 bases are TGTGCCAGCAGATTAGGGGGACAGAGCTACGAGCAGTACTTC.

In DNA, the CDR3 is TGTGCCAGCAGTTATCTCATCCCGCGGGAGCCCACAGATACGCAGTATTTT. Residues: CASSYLIPREPTDTQYF. The V call is TRBV6-2 or TRBV6-3, the J call TRBJ2-3; TRBD2 aligns across 7 bases. V lost 3 bases to trimming and J lost 2 bases; unmatched junction nucleotides: 11. The CDR3 sequence is 17 residues long. Germline loops: CDR1 MNHEY, CDR2 SVGEGT.

V is TRBV7-2 and J is TRBJ2-1; TRBD2 aligns across 11 bases. The CDR3 loop spans 16 amino acids. Germline lookup yields CDR1 SGHTA and CDR2 FQGNSA. Trimming took 6 bases from V and 0 from J; bases not matched to a gene: 4. DNA of the CDR3: TGTGCCAGCAGTCCTAGCGGGAGGAGCTCCTACAATGAGCAGTTCTTC. Encoded protein: CASSPSGRSSYNEQFF.